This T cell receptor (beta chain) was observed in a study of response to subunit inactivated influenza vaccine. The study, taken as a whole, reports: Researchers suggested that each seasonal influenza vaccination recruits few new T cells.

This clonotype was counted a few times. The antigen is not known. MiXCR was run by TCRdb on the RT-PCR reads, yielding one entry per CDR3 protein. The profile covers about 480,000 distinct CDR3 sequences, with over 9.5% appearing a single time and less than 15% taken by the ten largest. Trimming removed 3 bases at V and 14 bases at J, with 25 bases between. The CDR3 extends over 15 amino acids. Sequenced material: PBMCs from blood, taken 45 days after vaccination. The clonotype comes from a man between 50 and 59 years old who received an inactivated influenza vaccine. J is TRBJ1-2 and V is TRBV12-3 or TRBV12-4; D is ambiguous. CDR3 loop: CASSFRLPHPVRETF. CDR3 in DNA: TGTGCCAGCAGTTTCAGGCTCCCCCATCCAGTACGGGAGACCTTC.